This T cell receptor (beta chain) appears in the sequencing data of a study of tumor-infiltrating lymphocytes in oesophageal squamous cell carcinoma. CDR1 is SGHTA, CDR2 FQGTGA, per germline. CDR3 size: 16 residues. V lost 5 bases and J lost 0; bases outside the gene matches: 5. TCRdb independently ran MiXCR on the PCR reads; one entry per CDR3 protein. This table holds 9,000 to 13,000 distinct CDR3 sequences, roughly three fifths found once. The chain links TRBV7-3 to TRBJ2-1, with TRBD2 matching 9 bases. Sequenced input: esophageal tumor tissue. This receptor was identified in a male donor with esophageal squamous cell carcinoma. CDR3 residues: CASSPLAGDSYNEQFF. CDR3 in DNA: TGTGCCAGCAGCCCTTTAGCGGGGGACTCCTACAATGAGCAGTTCTTC.